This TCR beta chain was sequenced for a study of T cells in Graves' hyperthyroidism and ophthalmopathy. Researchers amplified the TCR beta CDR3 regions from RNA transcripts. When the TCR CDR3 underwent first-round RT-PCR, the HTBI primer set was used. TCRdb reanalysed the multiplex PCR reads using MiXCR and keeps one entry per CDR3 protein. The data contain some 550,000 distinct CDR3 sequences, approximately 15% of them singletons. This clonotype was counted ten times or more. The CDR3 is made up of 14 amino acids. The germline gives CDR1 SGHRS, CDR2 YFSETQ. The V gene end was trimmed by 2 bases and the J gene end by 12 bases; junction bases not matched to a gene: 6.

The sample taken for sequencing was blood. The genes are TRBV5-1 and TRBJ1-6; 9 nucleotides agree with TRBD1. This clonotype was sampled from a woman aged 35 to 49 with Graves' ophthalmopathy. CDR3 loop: CASSFGTGLQPLHF. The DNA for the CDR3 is TGCGCCAGCAGCTTCGGGACAGGGTTGCAACCCCTCCACTTT.